The next 19 T cell receptor beta chains were all read from a single sample in a study of blood T cell repertoires in COVID-19. Sequencing was performed with immunoSEQ multiplex PCR; in TCRdb, only in-frame clones are kept and a portion is missing. Here the sample spans approximately 310,000 clones, roughly 86% being singletons. The specimen sequenced was peripheral blood. The receptors were sampled from a woman between 45 and 65 years old who had recovered from COVID-19.

The chain is built from TRBV4-1 and TRBJ2-7; the match to TRBD1 covers 9 bases. Germline V gene sequence: CDR1 MGHRA, CDR2 YSYEKL. Trimming removed 0 bases from V and 1 base from J; junction bases left unmatched: 1. The CDR3 extends over 15 amino acids. CDR3 residues: CASSQEGTGSYEQYF. The CDR3, as DNA: TGCGCCAGCAGCCAAGAGGGGACAGGGTCCTACGAGCAGTACTTC.

V usage is TRBV7-2 and J usage is TRBJ1-6, with D hard to call. V shed 4 bases and J shed 6 bases, with 13 bases lying between them. The germline gives CDR1 SGHTA, CDR2 FQGNSA. The CDR3 extends over 15 amino acids. DNA of the CDR3: TGTGCCAGCAGCTCCCTAGGTGGTCTTAATTCACCCCTCCACTTT. Protein: CASSSLGGLNSPLHF.

This chain connects TRBV7-2 to TRBJ2-3; possible D gene TRBD2, 6 bases. V was shortened by 1 base and J by 1 base, with 12 bases between the two germline ends. The CDR3 extends over 16 amino acids. The germline gives CDR1 SGHTA, CDR2 FQGNSA. DNA of the CDR3: TGTGCCAGCAGCTTAGTGGGGGGTTTTGGCACAGATACGCAGTATTTT. It encodes CASSLVGGFGTDTQYF.

This chain joins TRBV21-1 and TRBJ2-1; TRBD1 is taken as the D call from the table, unchecked against the DNA. TRBV21-1 has pseudogene status. The CDR3 sequence is 15 residues long. CDR3 in DNA: TGTGCCAGCAAACCCCCAGGGGAAAGTGACAATGAGCAGTTCTTC. This sequence encodes CASKPPGESDNEQFF.

This clone has just a few counts. This chain uses TRBV4-3 with TRBJ2-7, with a tentative D call TRBD2 (5 bases). Per the germline V gene, CDR1 is LGHNA and CDR2 is YSLEER. The V gene lost 0 bases and the J gene lost 3 bases, with 27 bases spanning the gap. There are 20 residues in the CDR3. The CDR3 spells CASSQDFETTGRQGIYEQYF. In DNA form, the CDR3 reads TGCGCCAGCAGCCAAGATTTTGAGACGACGGGAAGACAAGGGATCTACGAGCAGTACTTC.

The rearrangement joins TRBV5-4 to TRBJ2-5; 9 positions agree with TRBD2. Per germline, CDR1 SGHNT and CDR2 YYREEE (reference sequence). The V gene end was trimmed by 0 bases and the J gene end by 2 bases; junction bases not matched to a gene: 2. This CDR3 has 15 amino acids. CDR3 residues: CASSLGLAAQETQYF. In DNA form, the CDR3 reads TGTGCCAGCAGCTTGGGACTAGCGGCACAAGAGACCCAGTACTTC. The full variable domain, in which reference TRBV5-4 and TRBJ2-5 provide the parts outside the CDR3, is ETGVTQSPTHLIKTRGQQVTLRCSSQSGHNTVSWYQQALGQGPQFIFQYYREEENGRGNFPPRFSGLQFPNYSSELNVNALELDDSALYLCASSLGLAAQETQYFGPGTRLLVL.

The chain joins TRBV20-1 to TRBJ2-7; TRBD2 might be the D (6 bases). V dropped 3 bases and J dropped 1 base, with 13 bases sitting between them. The CDR3 loop spans 14 amino acids. Germline loops: CDR1 DFQATT, CDR2 SNEGSKA (reference sequence). The CDR3 here is CSASLGGRSYEQYF. The CDR3 DNA reads as TGCAGTGCTAGTCTCGGAGGGCGGTCCTACGAGCAGTACTTC.

The rearrangement uses TRBV5-6 and TRBJ2-5; maybe TRBD2 (5 bases). This CDR3 has 15 residues. CDR1 and CDR2 from the germline V gene are SGHDT and YYEEEE. Trimming shortened V by 3 bases and J by 1 base, and 13 bases separated the two germline ends. CDR3 in amino acids: CASSSSSGVQETQYF. The CDR3 DNA is TGTGCCAGCAGCTCATCATCCGGGGTCCAAGAGACCCAGTACTTC.

This chain links TRBV27 with TRBJ1-1, with 7 nucleotides matching TRBD1. The CDR3 spans 13 residues. The J segment lost 2 bases and the V segment lost 7 bases, leaving 4 bases of the junction unmatched. Germline V gene sequence: CDR1 MNHEY, CDR2 SMNVEV (reference sequence). The CDR3 loop reads CASMGTVNTEAFF. The CDR3 nucleotides read TGTGCCAGCATGGGGACAGTAAACACTGAAGCTTTCTTT.

The chain carries TRBV11-3 and TRBJ2-1, with TRBD1 as a possible D gene (6 bases). V shed 5 bases and J shed 5 bases, with 19 bases lying between them. The germline gives CDR1 SGHNT, CDR2 YENEEA. This CDR3 spans 16 amino acids. This chain's CDR3 is CASSQSWGPRHNEQFF. The CDR3 DNA reads TGTGCCAGCAGCCAGAGTTGGGGGCCCCGTCACAATGAGCAGTTCTTC.

CDR3 DNA sequence: TGTGCCAGCAGGGGGGGAATCAATCAGCCCCAGCATTTT. It encodes CASRGGINQPQHF. The chain has TRBV2 and TRBJ1-5, with a possible D match to TRBD1 (5 bases). Germline V lookup: CDR1 SNHLY, CDR2 FYNNEI. This CDR3 is 13 amino acids long. V was shortened by 6 bases and J by 3 bases, with 9 bases between the two germline ends.

V gene TRBV27 combines with J gene TRBJ2-1, with D possibly being TRBD2 (6 bases). There are 14 residues in the CDR3. Germline CDR1 is MNHEY and CDR2 is SMNVEV (reference sequence). Trimming shortened V by 10 bases and J by 4 bases, and 17 bases separated the two germline ends. CDR3 nucleotides: TGTGCCACCAGCCGGGGCGGGGCTTACAATGAGCAGTTCTTC. Residues: CATSRGGAYNEQFF.

The genes are TRBV7-3 and TRBJ2-3; maybe TRBD2 (7 bases). Germline lookup yields CDR1 SGHTA and CDR2 FQGTGA. The CDR3 has 15 amino acids. Deletions cut 1 base from V and 4 bases from J, with 12 bases between. CDR3 loop: CASSLMGGLADTQYF. The CDR3 coding sequence is TGTGCCAGCAGCTTAATGGGGGGGCTGGCAGATACGCAGTATTTT.

The CDR3 DNA sequence: TGTGCCAGTGGAGACTTATACTACGAGCAGTACTTC. Translating gives CASGDLYYEQYF. The chain has TRBV19 and TRBJ2-7; D unclear. V was clipped by 8 bases and J by 3 bases, with 11 bases between them. The CDR3 length is 12 residues. Germline V CDR1 and CDR2: LNHDA, SQIVND (reference sequence).

Remarks on this clone: Within the sample, other DNA sequences also encode this same CDR3. The V call is TRBV9, the J call TRBJ1-1; D not certain. V gave up 2 bases and J gave up 1 base, with 6 bases separating them. The CDR3 loop spans 13 amino acids. Germline V gene data show CDR1 as SGDLS and CDR2 as YYNGEE. The CDR3 nucleotides read TGTGCCAGCAGCGTCCAAAAGAACACTGAAGCTTTCTTT. Its translation is CASSVQKNTEAFF.

The rearrangement links TRBV28 to TRBJ2-7; TRBD1 agrees at 7 bases. CDR1 is MDHEN and CDR2 is SYDVKM in the germline V gene. Trimming took 11 bases from V and 3 from J; bases not matched to a gene: 13. CDR3 size: 14 residues. Here the CDR3 reads CASRPGGQLYEQYF. The CDR3 coding sequence is TGTGCCTCACGGCCAGGGGGACAGCTCTACGAGCAGTACTTC.

The chain links TRBV6-2 or TRBV6-3 to TRBJ1-5, with D possibly being TRBD1 (5 bases). Per the germline V gene, CDR1 is MNHEY and CDR2 is SVGEGT. The CDR3 contains 17 residues. The V and J ends lost 2 bases and 4 bases respectively, with 18 bases between them. The CDR3 DNA follows: TGTGCCAGCAGTTACACCTATTACAGGCCCCAAAATCAGCCCCAGCATTTT. As protein: CASSYTYYRPQNQPQHF.

The chain recombines TRBV7-2 with TRBJ2-5; D uncertain. Germline loops: CDR1 SGHTA, CDR2 FQGNSA. The CDR3 extends over 12 amino acids. V lost 3 bases to trimming and J lost 5 bases, with 7 bases between them. The CDR3 coding sequence is TGTGCCAGCAGCTTTATCCGGGAGACCCAGTACTTC. Protein product: CASSFIRETQYF.

The genes are TRBV3-1 (or the pseudogene TRBV3-2) and TRBJ2-7; unclear D gene. V was trimmed by 4 bases and J by 4 bases, leaving 14 bases between them. This CDR3 region has 14 residues. Germline-derived CDR1 and CDR2 are LGHDT and YNNKEL (reference sequence). CDR3 DNA sequence: TGTGCCAGCAGCCCTTACGGGTCCTTATACGAGCAGTACTTC. It yields the protein CASSPYGSLYEQYF.